This TCR beta chain was profiled in a study of shared clonotypes between healthy human individuals. Broader study findings: Measured sharing among donors was expected to vary with sequencing depth. Estimated richness was generally greater in naive than memory subsets. Sampling involved blood alone; tissue repertoires likely differ.

Naive-designated CD8 cells lacked CD45RO, were positively enriched for CCR7, and omitted terminally differentiated effector memory CD45RA+ cells. Execution of the assay was at deep level. The assay was immunoSEQ multiplex PCR, and TCRdb's table has in-frame clones only and misses some. The sample carries approximately 590,000 clones, nearly 97% recorded once. The CDR3 sequence is 15 residues long. After removal of 6 bases from V and 4 bases from J, the junction contained 8 bases not matched to a gene. The germline CDR1 and CDR2 sequences are SGHTA and FQGNSA. As for this clone: Its cognate antigen is unknown.

The TCR sequence derives from a woman aged 25-40 years in good health. Sequencing input: naive CD8+ T cells sorted from blood. The chain is built from TRBV7-2 and TRBJ1-4; TRBD1 aligns across 7 bases. Here the CDR3 DNA reads TGTGCCAGCAGGGAGGGGACAGCCAATAATGAAAAACTGTTTTTT. This gives the protein CASREGTANNEKLFF.